The clone carrying this TCR beta chain was counted ten times or more. What it binds is unknown. Researchers took RNA transcripts and amplified the TCR beta CDR3 regions from them. A set of HTBI primers served as the primers for a first-round RT-PCR of the TCR CDR3. TCRdb called the multiplex PCR reads again in MiXCR, with one record for every CDR3 protein. Counted here are about 580,000 distinct CDR3 sequences, over 11% occurring once; the ten biggest clones make up 5.8%. This sample was taken from a study of T cells in Graves' hyperthyroidism and ophthalmopathy. Findings and limits, study-wide: Peripheral blood also featured most of the thyroid clonotypes expanded above 0.001.

Trimming took off 0 bases at V and 5 bases at J, with 10 bases between the two ends. Germline V gene data show CDR1 as SNHLY and CDR2 as FYNNEI. This CDR3 has 14 amino acids. Disease duration under 2 months; hyperthyroidism patients were aged 18 to 65. The sample of blood was obtained at first hyperthyroidism diagnosis (before any ophthalmopathy symptoms). The J gene is TRBJ1-2, the V gene TRBV2; D call uncertain. The receptor was isolated from a woman aged 25 to 39 with Graves' hyperthyroidism that later progressed to Graves' ophthalmopathy. Sequencing was done on a sample of blood. The CDR3 loop is CASSEASAAYGYTF. For the CDR3, the DNA is TGTGCCAGCAGTGAAGCCTCCGCGGCTTATGGCTACACCTTC.